Listed here are 31 T cell receptor delta chains from one sample, sequenced in a study of γδ T cells in repeated Plasmodium falciparum infection. TCRdb processed the multiplex PCR reads again with the CATT caller. This table has more than 70,000 delta-chain clones, roughly 0.98% appearing once. Flow sorting of PBMC yielded separate Vgamma9/Vdelta2+ and Vdelta2-negative gammadelta T cell populations for bulk repertoire analysis. The sequenced sample was gamma-delta T cells from blood. These receptors were taken from a pool of human donors (malaria-infected and uninfected, not separated).

With regard to this clone: A read error likely explains this, since a far larger clone differs by one base. The sample contains more than one DNA sequence encoding this CDR3. For the V gene the call is TRDV1; the J gene has no call; TRDD3, the table's D call, was not compared with the DNA. CDR3 length: 24 amino acids. From germline, CDR1 is TSWWSYY and CDR2 QGS. The CDR3 DNA reads TGTGCTCTTGGGGAAGTAAGCGCAGATCCAATCAGCTACTGGGGGAACCAGTACACCGATAAACTCATCTTC. Residues: CALGEVSADPISYWGNQYTDKLIF.

In its sample, this clone was seen a few times. This DNA's translation and the protein TCRdb lists, from a much larger clone, do not match at residue 5, likely due to a read error; the protein shown is translated from the DNA. The chain combines TRDV2 with TRDJ1; a weak D match, TRDD3 (6 bases). TCRdb leaves out the J gene; it was filled in here by matching the DNA to germline. V lost 3 bases and J 0 bases, leaving 25 bases between the germline ends. The CDR3 spans 19 residues. Germline lookup yields CDR1 GEAIGNYY and CDR2 EKD. DNA for the CDR3: TGTGCCTGTGACGCTCTCCCTGTCGCCCCGGGGGAAAACACCGATAAACTCATCTTT. Translating it yields CACDALPVAPGENTDKLIF.

Ten or more counts support this clone. A read error likely explains why the TCRdb protein, taken from a much larger clone, differs from this DNA's translation at residue 11; the protein shown is translated from the DNA. The chain recombines TRDV1 with TRDJ1; D not resolved. CDR3 length equals 15 residues. Germline assignment: CDR1 TSWWSYY and CDR2 QGS. The V end lost 4 bases, the J end lost 7 bases, and 19 bases lay between the germline ends. This chain's CDR3 is CALGAPFRATCKLIF. CDR3 nucleotide sequence: TGTGCTCTTGGGGCCCCTTTTCGGGCTACGTGTAAACTCATCTTT.

This clone was detected only a few times. TCRdb's protein for this DNA is that of a much larger clone and differs from the translation at residue 9, likely a read error; the protein shown is the DNA translation. The J gene is TRDJ1, the V gene TRDV2, with 8 positions matching TRDD3. TCRdb carries no J gene annotation; the J gene was assigned here by matching the DNA with germline. The V and J ends lost 4 bases and 0 bases, in that order; junction bases with no gene match: 9. Per germline, CDR1 GEAIGNYY and CDR2 EKD. CDR3 length equals 16 residues. The CDR3 DNA is TGTGCCTGTGAGCAACTGGGGGCCCTGTACACCGATAAACTCATCTTT. Encoded protein: CACEQLGALYTDKLIF.

Worth noting for this clone: TCRdb attributes to this sequence the protein of a much larger clone, which differs from the DNA translation at residue 19; a read error is likely, and the protein displayed is translated from the DNA. The chain combines TRDV2 with TRDJ2; 9 bases line up with TRDD3. CDR1 and CDR2 from the germline V gene are GEAIGNYY and EKD. The CDR3 runs 22 residues. For the CDR3, the DNA is TGTGCCTGTGACCGTCTTACTGGGGGAGCCACTAAGGGGTCAAATTTGACAGCAAAACTCTTCTTT. This translates into CACDRLTGGATKGSNLTAKLFF.

Note on this clone: The likely explanation is a read error, given a far larger clone one base away. Within the sample, other DNA sequences also encode this same CDR3. The rearrangement uses TRDV2 and TRDJ1, with a possible D match to TRDD3 (5 bases). No J gene was available from TCRdb, and it was assigned here by a germline match of the DNA. This CDR3 is built from 21 residues. The V end was cut by 3 bases, the J end by 6 bases, with 37 bases between. CDR1 is GEAIGNYY, CDR2 EKD, per germline. CDR3 nucleotides: TGTGCCTGTGACCCACTCACAGAAAGTGATCAACCGCTGGGATCCCATTATAAACTCATCTTT. Its protein product is CACDPLTESDQPLGSHYKLIF.

Remarks on this clone: This DNA translates differently at residue 21 from the TCRdb protein, which is that of a much larger clone; a read error is likely, and the protein shown is the DNA's own translation. TRDV2 is the V gene, and the J gene was not called; the table assigns TRDD3, which was not confirmed against the DNA. The CDR3 length is 23 residues. CDR1 and CDR2 (germline): GEAIGNYY, EKD. Written as DNA, the CDR3 is TGTGCCTGTGACACGATTCGGGGCTCTTCCTACGAGCAGGGGGAACTACACACCGATAAACCCATCTTT. Residues: CACDTIRGSSYEQGELHTDKPIF.

As concerns this clone: A read error is the likely source, as a far larger clone sits one nucleotide away. Other DNA sequences from this sample encode an identical CDR3 as well. This chain's CDR3 is CACDAVLGVGSNTDKLIF. The CDR3 DNA reads as TGTGCCTGTGATGCAGTTTTAGGTGTGGGATCGAACACCGATAAACTCATCTTT. The rearrangement joins TRDV2 to TRDJ1; D perhaps matches TRDD3 (5 bases). The J gene was missing in TCRdb and was found by matching the end of the DNA to germline. CDR1 GEAIGNYY and CDR2 EKD come from the germline V gene. V lost 4 bases and J 0 bases, leaving 23 bases between the germline ends. This CDR3 has 18 amino acids.

This clone has more than one count but fewer than ten. A far bigger clonotype differs at one base, so this is likely a read error. The identical CDR3 is also encoded by other nucleotide sequences in the sample. The chain combines TRDV1 with TRDJ1; D is perhaps TRDD1 or TRDD3 (5 bases each). The J gene, left out of TCRdb, was set here by checking the DNA against germline. This CDR3 comprises 16 residues. Germline assignment: CDR1 TSWWSYY and CDR2 QGS. Trimming shortened V by 7 bases and J by 3 bases, and 21 bases separated the two germline ends. For the CDR3, the DNA is TGTGCTCTTGCAATAGGGGGGTACCAGCGAGCCGATAAACTCATCTTT. Translating it yields CALAIGGYQRADKLIF.

Note on this clone: The translation of this DNA and the TCRdb protein of a much larger clone differ at residue 18, probably owing to a read error; the protein shown here is translated from the DNA. The CDR3 region has the DNA TGTGCTCTTGGGGAACTAGACCTAATTCTACTGGGGGATACCGATAAACTCACCTTT. Its translation is CALGELDLILLGDTDKLTF. The chain links TRDV1 to TRDJ1, with 12 positions matching TRDD3. The CDR3 is 19 residues long. Germline loops: CDR1 TSWWSYY, CDR2 QGS.

Notes on this clone: TCRdb's protein, taken from a much larger clone, differs from this DNA's translation at residue 13, likely owing to a read error; the protein displayed comes from the DNA. The genes are TRDV1 and TRDJ4; 7 bases align to TRDD3. CDR3 length: 19 amino acids. The germline gives CDR1 TSWWSYY, CDR2 QGS. Germline trimming cut 3 bases from V and 4 bases from J; bases unmatched to any gene: 23. This chain's CDR3 is CALGEALKSWGSCRAPLIF. As DNA, the CDR3 is TGTGCTCTTGGGGAGGCCCTTAAGTCCTGGGGGTCCTGTCGAGCACCCCTGATCTTT.

As to this clone: The TCRdb record carries a much larger clone's protein, which differs from this DNA's translation at residue 12; a read error is the likely cause, and the protein listed here is the DNA translation. The chain carries TRDV2 and TRDJ1; 7 bases align to TRDD3. Germline V gene lookup returns CDR1 GEAIGNYY and CDR2 EKD. V was clipped by 1 base and J by 0 bases; unmatched bases: 16. This CDR3 comprises 19 residues. The CDR3 DNA sequence: TGTGCCTGTGACACGGTTGGTGGATACGACAACAACTACACCGATAAACTCATCTTT. Its protein is CACDTVGGYDNNYTDKLIF.

This clone was counted only a few times. A far larger clone differs by one base, so this is likely a read error. Distinct nucleotide sequences in the sample also encode this CDR3. This chain links TRDV1 with TRDJ1; the D is unclear. CDR1 TSWWSYY and CDR2 QGS come from the germline V gene. The CDR3 is 18 amino acids. The CDR3 here is CALGEIAQVVPHTDKLIF. CDR3 in DNA: TGTGCTCTTGGGGAAATTGCTCAAGTCGTCCCCCACACAGATAAACTCATCTTT.

Only a few counts were recorded for this clone. A far larger clone differs by one base, so this is likely a read error. In the same sample, other DNA sequences code for this CDR3. V usage is TRDV1 and J usage is TRDJ1; the D gene is possibly TRDD1 (6 bases). Deletions cut 7 bases from V and 5 bases from J, with 32 bases between. The CDR3 is 19 residues long. From germline, CDR1 is TSWWSYY and CDR2 QGS. CDR3 amino acids: CALELRLGHVLGEIDKLIF. CDR3 coding DNA: TGTGCTCTTGAGCTAAGGCTGGGCCACGTACTAGGGGAAATAGATAAACTCATCTTT.

The table lists this clone with a few counts. The V call is TRDV1, the J call TRDJ1, with 11 bases fitting TRDD3. V trimming: 0 bases; J trimming: 4 bases; junction bases outside the gene matches: 16. Germline V gene sequence: CDR1 TSWWSYY, CDR2 QGS. This CDR3 spans 20 amino acids. The CDR3 nucleotides are TGTGCTCTTGGGGAACTGAAGGGTCTGGGGGATACTAGGGGACGCGATAAACTCATCTTT. As protein: CALGELKGLGDTRGRDKLIF.

Concerning this clone: For this DNA, TCRdb reports the protein of a much larger clone, which diverges at residue 4, most likely from a read error; the protein presented here is translated directly from the DNA. At the DNA level, this CDR3 is encoded by other sequences in the same sample as well. The genes are TRDV2 and TRDJ1, with 11 bases fitting TRDD3. The J gene is not listed in TCRdb, so it was assigned here from a DNA match to germline. Germline V gene sequence: CDR1 GEAIGNYY, CDR2 EKD. The V and J ends lost 4 bases and 0 bases, in that order; junction bases with no gene match: 6. The length of the CDR3 is 16 residues. As DNA, the CDR3 is TGTGCCTGTGAAACGATGGGGGATACGGACACCGATAAACTCATCTTT. Encoded protein: CACETMGDTDTDKLIF.

On this clone itself: TCRdb shows a much larger clone's protein in place of this DNA's translation, and the two differ at residue 11, likely through a read error; the protein shown is translated from the DNA. This chain connects TRDV2 to TRDJ1; 7 positions match TRDD3. The J gene is absent in TCRdb and was assigned here via DNA matching to germline. The CDR3 runs 16 residues. V gave up 3 bases and J gave up 3 bases; unmatched junction bases: 12. Germline V gives CDR1 GEAIGNYY, CDR2 EKD. The CDR3 nucleotides read TGTGCCTGTGACTCGGTGGGGGAATTATACGCCGATAAACTCATCTTT. It is translated as CACDSVGELYADKLIF.

In regard to this clone: Translating this DNA gives a protein that differs at residue 14 from the TCRdb one, which belongs to a much larger clone; a read error is likely, and the protein shown is this translation. This chain connects TRDV1 to TRDJ1; D not certain. V was clipped by 1 base and J by 10 bases, with 34 bases between them. The CDR3 runs 20 residues. Germline CDR1 reads TSWWSYY; CDR2 reads QGS. The CDR3 reads CALGEQVGHVTQTEWEGLIF. DNA for the CDR3: TGTGCTCTTGGGGAACAAGTTGGACACGTCACGCAGACTGAGTGGGAGGGACTCATCTTT.

A few counts support this clone. The protein recorded in TCRdb matches a much larger clone and deviates from this DNA's translation at residue 6, suggesting a read error; the protein here is obtained by translating the DNA. The chain employs TRDV2 and TRDJ1; maybe TRDD3 (6 bases). Germline V gene lookup returns CDR1 GEAIGNYY and CDR2 EKD. V was cut by 0 bases and J by 2 bases, with 21 bases left in between. The CDR3 runs 18 residues. The CDR3 DNA reads as TGTGCCTGTGACACCGCGGTGGGGATCATGAGTTATACCGATAAACTCATCTTT. Protein: CACDTAVGIMSYTDKLIF.

This clone was seen a few times. One base separates it from a far larger clone, so it is likely a read error. Additional DNA sequences in this sample encode the identical CDR3. The chain uses TRDV2 and TRDJ2; 10 nucleotides match TRDD3. Here the J gene was assigned by germline matching of the DNA, as TCRdb has none. Unmatched junction bases numbered 25, after V lost 0 bases and J lost 4 bases. The CDR3 contains 23 residues. CDR1 and CDR2 (germline): GEAIGNYY, EKD. This CDR3 reads CACDTVKGFEIMGDTRRTAQLFF. The CDR3 bases are TGTGCCTGTGACACCGTAAAAGGATTCGAAATAATGGGGGATACACGTAGGACAGCACAACTCTTCTTT.

This clone occurred a few times. Translating this DNA gives a protein that differs at residue 13 from the TCRdb one, which belongs to a much larger clone; a read error is likely, and the protein shown is this translation. V usage is TRDV2 and J usage is TRDJ1; 9 bases are a match to TRDD3. The J gene was not available in TCRdb and was assigned here by matching the DNA to germline segments. CDR3 size: 16 residues. Germline loops: CDR1 GEAIGNYY, CDR2 EKD. The CDR3 spells CACVSTGGAYTDELIF. The CDR3 DNA reads TGTGCCTGTGTCAGTACTGGGGGAGCGTACACCGATGAACTCATCTTT.

In its sample, this clone was seen a few times. TCRdb shows a much larger clone's protein in place of this DNA's translation, and the two differ at residue 6, likely through a read error; the protein shown is translated from the DNA. This sequence joins TRDV2 and TRDJ1, with TRDD3 identical over 9 bases. The trim removed 3 bases at V and 0 bases at J, leaving 19 bases unmatched. Germline CDR1 and CDR2: GEAIGNYY and EKD. This CDR3 contains 20 residues. CDR3 sequence: CACDRPGHTGGPFDTDKLIF. CDR3 DNA sequence: TGTGCCTGTGACCGTCCCGGCCATACTGGGGGACCATTTGACACCGATAAACTCATCTTT.

As regards this clone: The translation of this DNA and the TCRdb protein of a much larger clone differ at residue 3, probably owing to a read error; the protein shown here is translated from the DNA. The J gene is TRDJ1, the V gene TRDV1, with D possibly matching TRDD3 (6 bases). The length of the CDR3 is 19 residues. Germline CDR1 and CDR2: TSWWSYY and QGS. CDR3 region: CAPGEGRQATKGESDKLIF. In nucleotides, the CDR3 is TGTGCTCCTGGGGAAGGACGACAAGCGACGAAAGGGGAGTCCGATAAACTCATCTTT.

Notes on this clone: Since a far larger clone is one base different, this is likely a read error. Other DNA sequences in this sample translate to the same CDR3. The CDR3 reads CALGELGLFTGGYDTDKLIF. CDR3 in DNA: TGCGCTCTTGGGGAACTAGGTCTCTTTACTGGGGGATACGACACCGATAAACTCATCTTT. The gene calls are TRDV1 and TRDJ1, with TRDD3 identical over 13 bases. The CDR3 runs to 20 residues. Germline loops: CDR1 TSWWSYY, CDR2 QGS.

Comment on this clone: The protein held in TCRdb is that of a much larger clone and does not match this DNA's translation at residue 9, likely because of a read error; the protein shown is translated from the DNA. The rearrangement uses TRDV2 and TRDJ3, with D hard to call. The J gene, missing from TCRdb, was assigned here through DNA to germline matching. Trimming pared 0 bases from V and 0 bases from J, leaving 11 bases between. Germline CDR1 GEAIGNYY, CDR2 EKD. The CDR3 has 18 residues. CDR3 in DNA: TGTGCCTGTGACACCGCGGTCCGAGGCTCCTGGGACACCCGACAGATGTTTTTC. This translates into CACDTAVRGSWDTRQMFF.

About this clone: The amino acid sequence in TCRdb belongs to a much larger clone and departs from this DNA's translation at residue 9, likely a sequencing read error; the sequence shown is translated from the DNA. The chain couples TRDV2 to TRDJ3; 7 positions match TRDD3. Assignment of the J gene here rests on matching the DNA to germline, because TCRdb gives none. The CDR3 is 19 residues long. In germline, CDR1 is GEAIGNYY, CDR2 EKD. V lost 1 base, J lost 0 bases, and 8 bases stayed unmatched. In DNA, the CDR3 is TGTGCCTGTGACACTGGGGGCCTGGGGGGCTCCTGGGACACCCGACAGATGTTTTTC. The encoded protein is CACDTGGLGGSWDTRQMFF.

Note on this clone: The protein that TCRdb holds for this DNA derives from a much larger clone and differs from the translated DNA at residue 4, which likely indicates a read error; the protein shown here is translated from the DNA. The V call is TRDV2, the J call TRDJ1, with 11 bases identical to TRDD3. The J gene was missing in TCRdb and was found by matching the end of the DNA to germline. Per germline, CDR1 GEAIGNYY and CDR2 EKD. The CDR3 covers 14 residues. After removal of 5 bases from V and 6 bases from J, the junction contained 7 bases not matched to a gene. The CDR3 loop is CACVTMGDTHKLIF. CDR3 in DNA: TGTGCCTGTGTCACAATGGGGGATACGCATAAACTCATCTTT.

With regard to this clone: TCRdb has a much larger clone's protein, which differs at residue 14 from the translation of this DNA, likely because of a read error; what is shown is the protein translated from the DNA. As DNA, the CDR3 is TGTGCCTCGGGGCCATACTGGGGGATACAGCCCGATAAACACATCTTT. This sequence encodes CASGPYWGIQPDKHIF. V is TRDV3 and J is TRDJ1, with 12 bases fitting TRDD3. CDR3 length: 16 residues. The germline gives CDR1 TVYSNPD, CDR2 GDNSRS (reference sequence).

As regards this clone: TCRdb's protein for this DNA is that of a much larger clone and differs from the translation at residue 13, likely a read error; the protein shown is the DNA translation. The CDR3 loop is CALGDSSFLGRVCGIRTDKLIF. The CDR3 bases are TGTGCTCTTGGGGATTCTTCCTTCCTCGGAAGAGTGTGTGGGATACGCACCGATAAACTCATCTTT. The chain combines TRDV1 with TRDJ1; D is perhaps TRDD3 (8 bases). TCRdb is silent on the J gene; assignment here came from matching the DNA to germline. The CDR3 is 22 residues long. Germline CDR1 TSWWSYY, CDR2 QGS. Trimming took 3 bases from V and 1 from J, leaving 33 bases between them.

This clone was recorded many times. This DNA's translation differs at residue 3 from TCRdb's protein, which comes from a much larger clone; a read error is likely, and the protein shown is translated from the DNA. The chain carries TRDV2 and TRDJ1; 10 bases fit TRDD3. This CDR3 region has 17 residues. Germline CDR1 GEAIGNYY, CDR2 EKD. The chain's CDR3 is CAYDTLDTGGYTDKLIF. CDR3 nucleotides: TGTGCCTATGACACACTGGATACTGGGGGATACACCGATAAACTCATCTTT.

This clone was observed a few times. TCRdb shows a much larger clone's protein in place of this DNA's translation, and the two differ at residue 4, likely through a read error; the protein shown is translated from the DNA. For the V gene the call is TRDV2; the J gene has no call; TRDD3 was called by the table and not checked on the DNA. Germline assignment: CDR1 GEAIGNYY and CDR2 EKD. This CDR3 is built from 15 residues. The CDR3 region has the DNA TGTGCCTGTGGCACCGGAGGTGGGGGATACTCTGGTCTCATCTTT. Amino acids: CACGTGGGGYSGLIF.